Below, 13 T cell receptor beta chains from the same sample are listed, as sequenced in a study of T cell responses to AZD1222 COVID-19 vaccine. TCRdb keeps only in-frame clones here, not all; method: immunoSEQ multiplex PCR. The table lists under 200,000 clones, less than 95% of them singletons. Source: peripheral blood, taken on day 0 of AZD1222 vaccination. These receptors were taken from an adult in good health.

This rearrangement joins TRBV5-1 to TRBJ1-1; unclear D gene. There are 13 residues in the CDR3. Trimming shortened V by 1 base and J by 1 base, and 5 bases separated the two germline ends. The V gene's germline CDR1 is SGHRS and CDR2 YFSETQ. The CDR3 nucleotides are TGCGCCAGCAGCTTGAAGGGGAACACTGAAGCTTTCTTT. Translation gives CASSLKGNTEAFF.

The chain uses TRBV30 and TRBJ2-5; D is perhaps TRBD2 (7 bases). The CDR3 covers 15 residues. Deletions cut 0 bases from V and 5 bases from J, with 16 bases between. The germline V gene encodes CDR1 GTSNPN and CDR2 SVGIG (reference sequence). CDR3 DNA: TGTGCCTGGAGTGTACGCCGGGGGCGGGAGGAGACCCAGTACTTC. Its translation is CAWSVRRGREETQYF. The full variable domain, completed using reference TRBV30 and TRBJ2-5, is SQTIHQWPATLVQPVGSPLSLECTVEGTSNPNLYWYRQAAGRGLQLLFYSVGIGQISSEVPQNLSASRPQDRQFILSSKKLLLSDSGFYLCAWSVRRGREETQYFGPGTRLLVL.

The V gene is TRBV7-2, the J gene TRBJ1-5; perhaps TRBD1 as D (5 bases). The ends were cut back, 1 base at V and 1 base at J, with 14 bases in the middle. CDR1 SGHTA and CDR2 FQGNSA come from the germline V gene. This CDR3 region has 17 residues. The CDR3, as DNA: TGTGCCAGCAGCTTAGGGCCGGGGGGTGTAAGCAATCAGCCCCAGCATTTT. Encoded protein: CASSLGPGGVSNQPQHF. Based on the CDR3 plus reference TRBV7-2 and TRBJ1-5, the full variable domain is GAGVSQSPSNKVTEKGKDVELRCDPISGHTALYWYRQSLGQGLEFLIYFQGNSAPDKSGLPSDRFSAERTGGSVSTLTIQRTQQEDSAVYLCASSLGPGGVSNQPQHFGDGTRLSIL.

The chain carries TRBV5-1 and TRBJ1-2, with D possibly TRBD1 on 6 matching bases. The CDR3 loop spans 15 amino acids. Trimming pared 0 bases from V and 3 bases from J, leaving 12 bases between. Germline CDR1 reads SGHRS; CDR2 reads YFSETQ. CDR3 sequence reads: CASSLGTDLHYGYTF. DNA of the CDR3: TGCGCCAGCAGCTTGGGGACAGACCTTCACTATGGCTACACCTTC.

This clone appeared a single time. The chain recombines TRBV28 with TRBJ1-5; no firm D call. The V end lost 6 bases, the J end lost 2 bases, and 17 bases lay between the germline ends. The CDR3 has 16 residues. Germline CDR1 is MDHEN and CDR2 is SYDVKM. In nucleotides, the CDR3 is TGTGCCAGCAGACCTCCCGGGCTGGAGGGCAATCAGCCCCAGCATTTT. Translating it yields CASRPPGLEGNQPQHF.

The rearrangement links TRBV11-3 to TRBJ1-3; D is ambiguous. V gave up 3 bases and J gave up 4 bases, with 7 bases separating them. The CDR3 runs to 13 residues. The germline V gene has CDR1 SGHNT and CDR2 YENEEA. The CDR3 DNA sequence: TGTGCCAGCAGCTTTACTGCCGGAAACACCATATATTTT. Translated, it gives CASSFTAGNTIYF.

This chain connects TRBV4-1 to TRBJ1-3; TRBD1 agrees at 7 bases. The V and J ends lost 5 bases and 2 bases, in that order; junction bases with no gene match: 0. There are 13 residues in the CDR3. CDR1 and CDR2 (germline): MGHRA, YSYEKL. CDR3 in DNA: TGCGCCAGCAGCGACAGGGCTGGAAACACCATATATTTT. Protein product: CASSDRAGNTIYF.

This rearrangement joins TRBV4-3 to TRBJ2-7; unclear D gene. The germline gives CDR1 LGHNA, CDR2 YSLEER. The CDR3 runs to 13 residues. The germline V and J ends were trimmed by 0 bases and 6 bases, with 9 bases remaining between them. The CDR3: CASSQDSLREQYF. The CDR3 coding sequence is TGCGCCAGCAGCCAAGACAGCCTCCGCGAGCAGTACTTC.

This clone appeared a single time. This rearrangement joins TRBV5-1 to TRBJ2-5; 15 bases match TRBD2. The CDR3 loop spans 18 amino acids. CDR1 SGHRS and CDR2 YFSETQ come from the germline V gene. V was clipped by 1 base and J by 2 bases; unmatched bases: 6. The CDR3 loop is CASSLTGLAGGSQETQYF. CDR3 nucleotide sequence: TGCGCCAGCAGCTTGACGGGACTAGCGGGGGGCTCACAAGAGACCCAGTACTTC.

The V gene is TRBV16, the J gene TRBJ1-2; no reliable D call. Trimming took off 2 bases at V and 1 base at J, with 8 bases between the two ends. CDR3 length: 14 amino acids. Per the germline V gene, CDR1 is KGHSY and CDR2 is FQNENV. The CDR3, as DNA: TGTGCCAGCAGCCAACAGAAGTTTAACTATGGCTACACCTTC. Amino acids: CASSQQKFNYGYTF.

This chain joins TRBV16 and TRBJ1-3, with 10 nucleotides matching TRBD1. Germline loops: CDR1 KGHSY, CDR2 FQNENV. The CDR3 totals 16 residues. After removal of 2 bases from V and 1 base from J, the junction contained 2 bases not matched to a gene. The CDR3 sequence: CASSQQGQGSGNTIYF. CDR3 bases: TGTGCCAGCAGCCAACAGGGACAGGGGTCTGGAAACACCATATATTTT.

This chain uses TRBV30 with TRBJ1-2; 10 nucleotides line up with TRBD1. Germline V gene lookup returns CDR1 GTSNPN and CDR2 SVGIG (reference sequence). Trimming took 3 bases from V and 7 from J; bases not matched to a gene: 8. This CDR3 has 14 amino acids. CDR3 amino acids: CAWSGDRGFFGYTF. CDR3 nucleotide sequence: TGTGCCTGGAGCGGGGACAGGGGTTTTTTTGGCTACACCTTC.

The rearrangement uses TRBV19 and TRBJ1-2; 7 bases match TRBD1. Germline loops: CDR1 LNHDA, CDR2 SQIVND (reference sequence). CDR3 size: 15 residues. The ends lost 5 bases at V and 5 bases at J; junction bases unmatched: 11. The CDR3 region is CASSGGGTARYGYTF. The CDR3 DNA follows: TGTGCCAGTAGTGGGGGAGGGACAGCCCGGTATGGCTACACCTTC.